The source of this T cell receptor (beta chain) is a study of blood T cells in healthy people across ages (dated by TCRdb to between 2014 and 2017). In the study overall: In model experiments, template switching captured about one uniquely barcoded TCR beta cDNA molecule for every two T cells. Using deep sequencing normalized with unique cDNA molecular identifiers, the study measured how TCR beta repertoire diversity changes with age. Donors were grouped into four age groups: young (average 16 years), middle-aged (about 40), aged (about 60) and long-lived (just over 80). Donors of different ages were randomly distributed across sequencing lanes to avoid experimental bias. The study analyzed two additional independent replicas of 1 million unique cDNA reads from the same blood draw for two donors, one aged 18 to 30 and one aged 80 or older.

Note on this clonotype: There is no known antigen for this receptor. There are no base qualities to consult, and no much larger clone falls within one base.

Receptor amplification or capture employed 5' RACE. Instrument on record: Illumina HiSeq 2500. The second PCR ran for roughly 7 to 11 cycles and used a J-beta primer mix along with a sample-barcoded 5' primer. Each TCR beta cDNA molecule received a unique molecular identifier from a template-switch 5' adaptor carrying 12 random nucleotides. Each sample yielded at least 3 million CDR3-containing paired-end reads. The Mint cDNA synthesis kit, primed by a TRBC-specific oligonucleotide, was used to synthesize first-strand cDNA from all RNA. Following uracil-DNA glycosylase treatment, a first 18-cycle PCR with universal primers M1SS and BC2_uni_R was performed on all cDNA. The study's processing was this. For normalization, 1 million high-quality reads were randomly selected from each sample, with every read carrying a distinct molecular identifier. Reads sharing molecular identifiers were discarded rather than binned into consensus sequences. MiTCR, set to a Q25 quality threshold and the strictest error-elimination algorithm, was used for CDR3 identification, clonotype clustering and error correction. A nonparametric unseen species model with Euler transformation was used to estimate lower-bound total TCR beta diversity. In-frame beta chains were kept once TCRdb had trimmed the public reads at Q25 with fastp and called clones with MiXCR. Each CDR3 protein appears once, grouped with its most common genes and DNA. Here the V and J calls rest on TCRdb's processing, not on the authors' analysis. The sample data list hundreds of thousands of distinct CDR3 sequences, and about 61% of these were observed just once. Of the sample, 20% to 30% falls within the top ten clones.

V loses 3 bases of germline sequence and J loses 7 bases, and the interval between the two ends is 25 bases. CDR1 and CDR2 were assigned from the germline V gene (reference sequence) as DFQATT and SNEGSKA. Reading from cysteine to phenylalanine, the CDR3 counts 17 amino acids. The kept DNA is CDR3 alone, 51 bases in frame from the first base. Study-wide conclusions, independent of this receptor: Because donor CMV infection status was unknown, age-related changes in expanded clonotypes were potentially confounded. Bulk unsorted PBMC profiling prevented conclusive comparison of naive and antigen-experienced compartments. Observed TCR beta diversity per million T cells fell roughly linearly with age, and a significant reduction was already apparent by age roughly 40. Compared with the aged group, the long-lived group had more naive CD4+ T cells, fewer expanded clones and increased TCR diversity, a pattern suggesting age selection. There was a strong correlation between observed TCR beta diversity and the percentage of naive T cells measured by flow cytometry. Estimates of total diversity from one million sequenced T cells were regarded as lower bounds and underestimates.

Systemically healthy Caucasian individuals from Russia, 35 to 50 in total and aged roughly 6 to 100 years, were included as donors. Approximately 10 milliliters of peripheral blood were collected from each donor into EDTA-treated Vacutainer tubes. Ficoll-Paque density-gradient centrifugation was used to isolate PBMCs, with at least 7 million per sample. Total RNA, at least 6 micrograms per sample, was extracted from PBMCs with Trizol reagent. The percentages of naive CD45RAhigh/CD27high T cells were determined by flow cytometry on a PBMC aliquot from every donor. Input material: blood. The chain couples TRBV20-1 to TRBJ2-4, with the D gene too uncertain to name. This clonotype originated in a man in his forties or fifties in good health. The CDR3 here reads CSARVNPVTEHFNIQYF. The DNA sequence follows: TGCAGTGCTAGGGTCAACCCCGTCACTGAGCACTTTAACATTCAGTACTTC.